This section outlines one TCR beta chain sequence together with its context. Its antigen remains unknown. The CDR3 is 15 amino acids. Germline loops: CDR1 MGHRA, CDR2 YSYEKL. V was pared by 5 bases and J by 2 bases, with 5 bases of the junction left unmatched. The assay was immunoSEQ multiplex PCR, and TCRdb's table has in-frame clones only and misses some. Seen here are about 120,000 clones, over 85% observed once, and the top ten hold roughly 8.9%. The sample originates from a study of T cell responses to AZD1222 COVID-19 vaccine. Study-wide results and caveats: Just 5 to 7 people given AZD1222 tested seropositive at baseline. No day 14 peak samples; only post-peak repertoires were characterized.

This sequence originates from an adult in good health. Sequenced material: peripheral blood, taken on day 0 of AZD1222 vaccination. This chain uses TRBV4-1 with TRBJ2-2; 7 nucleotides align to TRBD2. In DNA form, the CDR3 reads TGCGCCAGCAGCATAGCGGGCCTAAACACCGGGGAGCTGTTTTTT. Amino acids: CASSIAGLNTGELFF.